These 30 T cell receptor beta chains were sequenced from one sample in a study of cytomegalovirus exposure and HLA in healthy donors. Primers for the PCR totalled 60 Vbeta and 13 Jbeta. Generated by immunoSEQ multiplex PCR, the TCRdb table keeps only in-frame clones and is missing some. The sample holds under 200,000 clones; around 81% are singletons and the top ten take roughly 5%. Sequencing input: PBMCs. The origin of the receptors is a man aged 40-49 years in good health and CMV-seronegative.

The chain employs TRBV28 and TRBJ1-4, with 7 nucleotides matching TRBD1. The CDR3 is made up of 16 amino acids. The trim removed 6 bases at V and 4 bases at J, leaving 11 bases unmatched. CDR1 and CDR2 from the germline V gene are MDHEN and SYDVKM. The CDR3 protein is CASSQDAGTVNEKLFF. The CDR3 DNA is TGTGCCAGCAGCCAGGATGCCGGGACAGTTAATGAAAAACTGTTTTTT.

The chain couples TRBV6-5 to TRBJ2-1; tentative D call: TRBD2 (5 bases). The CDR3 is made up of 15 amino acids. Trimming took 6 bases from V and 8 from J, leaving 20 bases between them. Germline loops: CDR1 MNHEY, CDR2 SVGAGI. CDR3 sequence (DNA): TGTGCCAGCAGCCCGACCGGTGGAGCTAGCCATGAGCAGTTCTTC. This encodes CASSPTGGASHEQFF.

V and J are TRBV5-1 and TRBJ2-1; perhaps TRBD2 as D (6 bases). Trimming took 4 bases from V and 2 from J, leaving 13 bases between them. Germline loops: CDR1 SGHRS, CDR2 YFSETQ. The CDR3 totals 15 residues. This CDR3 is CASSGGVLTYNEQFF. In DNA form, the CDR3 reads TGCGCCAGCAGCGGCGGGGTCCTAACCTACAATGAGCAGTTCTTC. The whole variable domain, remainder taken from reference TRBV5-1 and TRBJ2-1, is KAGVTQTPRYLIKTRGQQVTLSCSPISGHRSVSWYQQTPGQGLQFLFEYFSETQRNKGNFPGRFSGRQFSNSRSEMNVSTLELGDSALYLCASSGGVLTYNEQFFGPGTRLTVL.

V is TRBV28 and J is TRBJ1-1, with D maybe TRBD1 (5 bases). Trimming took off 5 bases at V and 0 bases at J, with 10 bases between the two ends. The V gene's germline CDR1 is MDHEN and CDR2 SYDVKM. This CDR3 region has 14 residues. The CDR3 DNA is TGTGCCAGCAGTGAACAGGCCATGAACACTGAAGCTTTCTTT. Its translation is CASSEQAMNTEAFF.

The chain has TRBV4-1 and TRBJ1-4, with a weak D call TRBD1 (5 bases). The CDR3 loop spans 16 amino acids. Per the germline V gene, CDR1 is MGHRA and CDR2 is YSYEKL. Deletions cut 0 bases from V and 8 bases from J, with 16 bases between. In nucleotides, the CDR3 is TGCGCCAGCAGCCAAGATAGGGGCGCGCTGGGCGAAAAACTGTTTTTT. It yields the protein CASSQDRGALGEKLFF.

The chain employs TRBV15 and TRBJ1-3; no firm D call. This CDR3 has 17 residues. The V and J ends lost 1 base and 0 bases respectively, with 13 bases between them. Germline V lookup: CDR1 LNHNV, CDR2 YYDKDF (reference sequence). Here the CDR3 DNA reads TGTGCCACCAGCAGAGGGGGAGGGTTGATCTCTGGAAACACCATATATTTT. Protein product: CATSRGGGLISGNTIYF.

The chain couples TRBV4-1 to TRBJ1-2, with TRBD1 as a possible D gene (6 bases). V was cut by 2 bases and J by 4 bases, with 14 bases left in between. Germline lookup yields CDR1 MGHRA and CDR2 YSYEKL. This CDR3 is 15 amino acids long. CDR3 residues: CASSQPATGVYGYTF. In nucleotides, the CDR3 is TGCGCCAGCAGCCAACCAGCGACAGGAGTCTATGGCTACACCTTC.

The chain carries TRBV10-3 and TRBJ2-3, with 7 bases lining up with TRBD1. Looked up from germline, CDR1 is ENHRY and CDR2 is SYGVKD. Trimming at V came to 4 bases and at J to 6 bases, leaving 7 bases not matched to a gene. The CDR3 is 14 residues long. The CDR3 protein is CAISVGDRADTQYF. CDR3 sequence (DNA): TGTGCCATCAGTGTTGGAGACAGGGCGGATACGCAGTATTTT.

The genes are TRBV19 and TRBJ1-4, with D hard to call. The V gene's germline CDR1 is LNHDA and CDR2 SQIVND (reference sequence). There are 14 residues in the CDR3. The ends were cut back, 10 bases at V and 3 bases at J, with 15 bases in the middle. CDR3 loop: CATPGGAANEKLFF. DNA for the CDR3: TGTGCCACCCCGGGTGGAGCAGCTAATGAAAAACTGTTTTTT.

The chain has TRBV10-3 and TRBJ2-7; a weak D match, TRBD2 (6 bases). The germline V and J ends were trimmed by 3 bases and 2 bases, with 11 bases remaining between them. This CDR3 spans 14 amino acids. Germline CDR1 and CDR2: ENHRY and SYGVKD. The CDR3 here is CAISDQRVTYEQYF. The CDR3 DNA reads TGTGCCATCAGTGACCAGCGGGTAACCTACGAGCAGTACTTC.

The CDR3 sequence is CASSPDRRSYGYTF. The CDR3 region has the DNA TGTGCCAGCTCACCGGACAGGAGGAGTTATGGCTACACCTTC. The chain links TRBV18 to TRBJ1-2; 7 nucleotides match TRBD1. The trim removed 3 bases at V and 5 bases at J, leaving 6 bases unmatched. From germline, CDR1 is KGHSH and CDR2 LQKENI. The CDR3 loop spans 14 amino acids.

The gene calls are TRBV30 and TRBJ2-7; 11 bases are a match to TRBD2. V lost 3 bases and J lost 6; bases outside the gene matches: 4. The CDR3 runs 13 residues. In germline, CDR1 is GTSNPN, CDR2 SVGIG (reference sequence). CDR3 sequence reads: CAWSRLAGSEQYF. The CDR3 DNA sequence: TGTGCCTGGAGCCGACTAGCGGGAAGCGAGCAGTACTTC.

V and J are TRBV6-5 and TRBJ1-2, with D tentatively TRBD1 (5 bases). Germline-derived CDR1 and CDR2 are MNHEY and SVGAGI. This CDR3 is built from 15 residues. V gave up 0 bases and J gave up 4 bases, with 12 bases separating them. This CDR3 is CASSYSYGQGYGYTF. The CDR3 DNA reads TGTGCCAGCAGTTACTCGTATGGACAAGGCTATGGCTACACCTTC.

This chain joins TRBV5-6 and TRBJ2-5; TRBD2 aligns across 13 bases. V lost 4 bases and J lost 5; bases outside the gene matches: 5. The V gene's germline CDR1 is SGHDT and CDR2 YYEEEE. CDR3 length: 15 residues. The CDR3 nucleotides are TGTGCCAGCAGCCTGGGACTAGCGGGGATGGAGACCCAGTACTTC. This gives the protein CASSLGLAGMETQYF.

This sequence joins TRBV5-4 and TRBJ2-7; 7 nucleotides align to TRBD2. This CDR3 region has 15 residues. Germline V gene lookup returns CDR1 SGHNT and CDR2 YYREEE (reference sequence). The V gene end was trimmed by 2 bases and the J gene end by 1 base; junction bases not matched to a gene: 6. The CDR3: CASSFFAGVSYEQYF. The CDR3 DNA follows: TGTGCCAGCAGCTTCTTTGCGGGAGTGTCCTACGAGCAGTACTTC.

The CDR3 sequence: CASSQGLEIGSNEQFF. The DNA for the CDR3 is TGCGCCAGCAGTCAGGGACTAGAGATTGGATCCAATGAGCAGTTCTTC. The chain uses TRBV10-1 and TRBJ2-1; TRBD2 agrees at 8 bases. V shed 5 bases and J 6 bases; nucleotides not matched to a gene: 12. This CDR3 has 16 amino acids. CDR1 and CDR2 from the germline V gene are WNHNN and SYGVQD (reference sequence).

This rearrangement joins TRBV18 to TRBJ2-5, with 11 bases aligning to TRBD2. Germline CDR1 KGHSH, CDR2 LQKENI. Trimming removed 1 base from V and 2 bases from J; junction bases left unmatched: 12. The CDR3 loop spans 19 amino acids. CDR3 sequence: CASSPLVTASGRSQETQYF. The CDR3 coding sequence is TGTGCCAGCTCACCACTAGTTACGGCTAGCGGGAGGAGTCAAGAGACCCAGTACTTC.

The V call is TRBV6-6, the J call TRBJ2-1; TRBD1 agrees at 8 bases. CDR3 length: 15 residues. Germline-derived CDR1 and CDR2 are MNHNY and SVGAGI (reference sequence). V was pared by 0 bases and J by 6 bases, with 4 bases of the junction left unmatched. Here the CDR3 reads CASSYSTQGANEQFF. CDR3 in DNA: TGTGCCAGCAGTTACTCGACCCAGGGGGCCAATGAGCAGTTCTTC.

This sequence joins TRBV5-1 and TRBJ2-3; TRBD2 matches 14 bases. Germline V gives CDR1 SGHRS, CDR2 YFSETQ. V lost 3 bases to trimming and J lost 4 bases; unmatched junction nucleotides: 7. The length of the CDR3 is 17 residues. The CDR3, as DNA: TGCGCCAGCAGCTCGCTGACTAGCGGGGGGGCCGCAGATACGCAGTATTTT. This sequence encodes CASSSLTSGGAADTQYF.

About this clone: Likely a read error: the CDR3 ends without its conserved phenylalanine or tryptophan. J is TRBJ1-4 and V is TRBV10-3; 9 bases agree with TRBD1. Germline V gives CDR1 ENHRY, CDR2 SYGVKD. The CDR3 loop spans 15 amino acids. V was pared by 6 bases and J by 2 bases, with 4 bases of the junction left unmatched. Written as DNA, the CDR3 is TGTGCCATCAGAAGGACAGGGGACACTAATGAAAAACTGTTTTGT. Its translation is CAIRRTGDTNEKLFC.

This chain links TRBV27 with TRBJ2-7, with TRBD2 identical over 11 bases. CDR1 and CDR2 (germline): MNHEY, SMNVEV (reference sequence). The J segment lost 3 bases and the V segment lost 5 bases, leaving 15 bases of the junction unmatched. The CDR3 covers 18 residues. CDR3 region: CASSPQPGLAERLYEQYF. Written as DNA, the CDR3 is TGTGCCAGCAGTCCGCAACCGGGACTAGCGGAGAGGCTCTACGAGCAGTACTTC.

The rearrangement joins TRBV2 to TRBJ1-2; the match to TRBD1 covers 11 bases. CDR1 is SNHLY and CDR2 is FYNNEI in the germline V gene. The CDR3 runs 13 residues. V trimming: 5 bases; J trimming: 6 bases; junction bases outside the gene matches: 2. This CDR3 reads CASSRTGGDGYTF. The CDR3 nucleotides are TGTGCCAGCAGTAGGACAGGGGGCGATGGCTACACCTTC.

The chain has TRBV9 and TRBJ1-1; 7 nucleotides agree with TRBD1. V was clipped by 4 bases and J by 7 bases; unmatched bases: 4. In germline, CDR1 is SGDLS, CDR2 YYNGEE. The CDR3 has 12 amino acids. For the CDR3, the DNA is TGTGCCAGCAGCCGGACAGGTGGTGAAGCTTTCTTT. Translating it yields CASSRTGGEAFF.

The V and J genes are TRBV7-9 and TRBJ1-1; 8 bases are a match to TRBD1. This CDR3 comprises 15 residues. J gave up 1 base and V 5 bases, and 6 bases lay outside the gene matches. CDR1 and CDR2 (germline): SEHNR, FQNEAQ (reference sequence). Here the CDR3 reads CASSPRQGQNTEAFF. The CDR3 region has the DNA TGTGCCAGCAGCCCAAGACAGGGGCAGAACACTGAAGCTTTCTTT.

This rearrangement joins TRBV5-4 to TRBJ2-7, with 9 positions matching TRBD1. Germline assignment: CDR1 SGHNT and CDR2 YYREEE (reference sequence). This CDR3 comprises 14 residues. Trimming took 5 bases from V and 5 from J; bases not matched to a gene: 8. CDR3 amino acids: CASRAQGASHEQYF. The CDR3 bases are TGTGCCAGCAGGGCACAGGGGGCTTCTCACGAGCAGTACTTC.

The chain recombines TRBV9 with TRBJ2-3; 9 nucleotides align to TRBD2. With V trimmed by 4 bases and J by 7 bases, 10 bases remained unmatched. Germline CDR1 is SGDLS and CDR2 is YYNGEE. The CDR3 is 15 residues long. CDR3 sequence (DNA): TGTGCCAGCAGCCGGAGCTCTAGCGGGAAGCATACGCAGTATTTT. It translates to CASSRSSSGKHTQYF.

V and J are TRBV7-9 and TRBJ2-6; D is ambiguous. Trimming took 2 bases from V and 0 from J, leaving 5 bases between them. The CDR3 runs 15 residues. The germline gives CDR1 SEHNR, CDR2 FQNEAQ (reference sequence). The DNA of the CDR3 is TGTGCCAGCAGCTTATTCAGCTCTGGGGCCAACGTCCTGACTTTC. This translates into CASSLFSSGANVLTF.

The CDR3 loop reads CASSPGIAGRSEQYF. The CDR3 coding sequence is TGTGCCAGCTCACCAGGGATAGCGGGCCGGTCAGAGCAGTACTTC. This rearrangement joins TRBV18 to TRBJ2-7; 7 bases fit TRBD2. CDR1 is KGHSH and CDR2 is LQKENI in the germline V gene. The trim removed 2 bases at V and 7 bases at J, leaving 11 bases unmatched. This CDR3 has 15 amino acids.

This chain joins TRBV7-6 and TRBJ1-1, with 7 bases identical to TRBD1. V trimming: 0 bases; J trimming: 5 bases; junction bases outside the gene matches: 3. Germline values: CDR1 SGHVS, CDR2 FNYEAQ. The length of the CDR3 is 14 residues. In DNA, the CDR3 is TGTGCCAGCAGCTTAGCTACAGGGGAAACTGAAGCTTTCTTT. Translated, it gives CASSLATGETEAFF.

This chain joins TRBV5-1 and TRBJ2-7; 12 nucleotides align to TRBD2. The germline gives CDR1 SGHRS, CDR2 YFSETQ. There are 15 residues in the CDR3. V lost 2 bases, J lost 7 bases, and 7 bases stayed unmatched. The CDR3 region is CASSLAGLAGGEQYF. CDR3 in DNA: TGCGCCAGCAGCTTAGCGGGACTAGCGGGTGGAGAGCAGTACTTC. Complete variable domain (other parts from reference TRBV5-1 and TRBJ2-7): KAGVTQTPRYLIKTRGQQVTLSCSPISGHRSVSWYQQTPGQGLQFLFEYFSETQRNKGNFPGRFSGRQFSNSRSEMNVSTLELGDSALYLCASSLAGLAGGEQYFGPGTRLTVT.